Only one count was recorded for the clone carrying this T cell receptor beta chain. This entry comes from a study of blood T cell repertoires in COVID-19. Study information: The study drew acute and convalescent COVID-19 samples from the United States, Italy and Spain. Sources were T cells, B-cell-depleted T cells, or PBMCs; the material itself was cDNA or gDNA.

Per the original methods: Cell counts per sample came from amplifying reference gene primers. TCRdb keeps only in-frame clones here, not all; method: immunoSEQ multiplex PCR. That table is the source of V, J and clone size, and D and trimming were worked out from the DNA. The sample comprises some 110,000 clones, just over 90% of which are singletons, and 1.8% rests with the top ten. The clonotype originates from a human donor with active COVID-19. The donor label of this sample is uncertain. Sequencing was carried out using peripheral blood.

The CDR3 loop reads CASSRSSAEAFF. In DNA form, the CDR3 reads TGTGCCAGCAGCCGCAGTTCCGCTGAAGCTTTCTTT. V usage is TRBV3-1 (or the pseudogene TRBV3-2) and J usage is TRBJ1-1; D gene ambiguous. Germline CDR1 reads LGHDT; CDR2 reads YNNKEL (reference sequence). V dropped 4 bases and J dropped 6 bases, with 9 bases sitting between them. There are 12 residues in the CDR3.